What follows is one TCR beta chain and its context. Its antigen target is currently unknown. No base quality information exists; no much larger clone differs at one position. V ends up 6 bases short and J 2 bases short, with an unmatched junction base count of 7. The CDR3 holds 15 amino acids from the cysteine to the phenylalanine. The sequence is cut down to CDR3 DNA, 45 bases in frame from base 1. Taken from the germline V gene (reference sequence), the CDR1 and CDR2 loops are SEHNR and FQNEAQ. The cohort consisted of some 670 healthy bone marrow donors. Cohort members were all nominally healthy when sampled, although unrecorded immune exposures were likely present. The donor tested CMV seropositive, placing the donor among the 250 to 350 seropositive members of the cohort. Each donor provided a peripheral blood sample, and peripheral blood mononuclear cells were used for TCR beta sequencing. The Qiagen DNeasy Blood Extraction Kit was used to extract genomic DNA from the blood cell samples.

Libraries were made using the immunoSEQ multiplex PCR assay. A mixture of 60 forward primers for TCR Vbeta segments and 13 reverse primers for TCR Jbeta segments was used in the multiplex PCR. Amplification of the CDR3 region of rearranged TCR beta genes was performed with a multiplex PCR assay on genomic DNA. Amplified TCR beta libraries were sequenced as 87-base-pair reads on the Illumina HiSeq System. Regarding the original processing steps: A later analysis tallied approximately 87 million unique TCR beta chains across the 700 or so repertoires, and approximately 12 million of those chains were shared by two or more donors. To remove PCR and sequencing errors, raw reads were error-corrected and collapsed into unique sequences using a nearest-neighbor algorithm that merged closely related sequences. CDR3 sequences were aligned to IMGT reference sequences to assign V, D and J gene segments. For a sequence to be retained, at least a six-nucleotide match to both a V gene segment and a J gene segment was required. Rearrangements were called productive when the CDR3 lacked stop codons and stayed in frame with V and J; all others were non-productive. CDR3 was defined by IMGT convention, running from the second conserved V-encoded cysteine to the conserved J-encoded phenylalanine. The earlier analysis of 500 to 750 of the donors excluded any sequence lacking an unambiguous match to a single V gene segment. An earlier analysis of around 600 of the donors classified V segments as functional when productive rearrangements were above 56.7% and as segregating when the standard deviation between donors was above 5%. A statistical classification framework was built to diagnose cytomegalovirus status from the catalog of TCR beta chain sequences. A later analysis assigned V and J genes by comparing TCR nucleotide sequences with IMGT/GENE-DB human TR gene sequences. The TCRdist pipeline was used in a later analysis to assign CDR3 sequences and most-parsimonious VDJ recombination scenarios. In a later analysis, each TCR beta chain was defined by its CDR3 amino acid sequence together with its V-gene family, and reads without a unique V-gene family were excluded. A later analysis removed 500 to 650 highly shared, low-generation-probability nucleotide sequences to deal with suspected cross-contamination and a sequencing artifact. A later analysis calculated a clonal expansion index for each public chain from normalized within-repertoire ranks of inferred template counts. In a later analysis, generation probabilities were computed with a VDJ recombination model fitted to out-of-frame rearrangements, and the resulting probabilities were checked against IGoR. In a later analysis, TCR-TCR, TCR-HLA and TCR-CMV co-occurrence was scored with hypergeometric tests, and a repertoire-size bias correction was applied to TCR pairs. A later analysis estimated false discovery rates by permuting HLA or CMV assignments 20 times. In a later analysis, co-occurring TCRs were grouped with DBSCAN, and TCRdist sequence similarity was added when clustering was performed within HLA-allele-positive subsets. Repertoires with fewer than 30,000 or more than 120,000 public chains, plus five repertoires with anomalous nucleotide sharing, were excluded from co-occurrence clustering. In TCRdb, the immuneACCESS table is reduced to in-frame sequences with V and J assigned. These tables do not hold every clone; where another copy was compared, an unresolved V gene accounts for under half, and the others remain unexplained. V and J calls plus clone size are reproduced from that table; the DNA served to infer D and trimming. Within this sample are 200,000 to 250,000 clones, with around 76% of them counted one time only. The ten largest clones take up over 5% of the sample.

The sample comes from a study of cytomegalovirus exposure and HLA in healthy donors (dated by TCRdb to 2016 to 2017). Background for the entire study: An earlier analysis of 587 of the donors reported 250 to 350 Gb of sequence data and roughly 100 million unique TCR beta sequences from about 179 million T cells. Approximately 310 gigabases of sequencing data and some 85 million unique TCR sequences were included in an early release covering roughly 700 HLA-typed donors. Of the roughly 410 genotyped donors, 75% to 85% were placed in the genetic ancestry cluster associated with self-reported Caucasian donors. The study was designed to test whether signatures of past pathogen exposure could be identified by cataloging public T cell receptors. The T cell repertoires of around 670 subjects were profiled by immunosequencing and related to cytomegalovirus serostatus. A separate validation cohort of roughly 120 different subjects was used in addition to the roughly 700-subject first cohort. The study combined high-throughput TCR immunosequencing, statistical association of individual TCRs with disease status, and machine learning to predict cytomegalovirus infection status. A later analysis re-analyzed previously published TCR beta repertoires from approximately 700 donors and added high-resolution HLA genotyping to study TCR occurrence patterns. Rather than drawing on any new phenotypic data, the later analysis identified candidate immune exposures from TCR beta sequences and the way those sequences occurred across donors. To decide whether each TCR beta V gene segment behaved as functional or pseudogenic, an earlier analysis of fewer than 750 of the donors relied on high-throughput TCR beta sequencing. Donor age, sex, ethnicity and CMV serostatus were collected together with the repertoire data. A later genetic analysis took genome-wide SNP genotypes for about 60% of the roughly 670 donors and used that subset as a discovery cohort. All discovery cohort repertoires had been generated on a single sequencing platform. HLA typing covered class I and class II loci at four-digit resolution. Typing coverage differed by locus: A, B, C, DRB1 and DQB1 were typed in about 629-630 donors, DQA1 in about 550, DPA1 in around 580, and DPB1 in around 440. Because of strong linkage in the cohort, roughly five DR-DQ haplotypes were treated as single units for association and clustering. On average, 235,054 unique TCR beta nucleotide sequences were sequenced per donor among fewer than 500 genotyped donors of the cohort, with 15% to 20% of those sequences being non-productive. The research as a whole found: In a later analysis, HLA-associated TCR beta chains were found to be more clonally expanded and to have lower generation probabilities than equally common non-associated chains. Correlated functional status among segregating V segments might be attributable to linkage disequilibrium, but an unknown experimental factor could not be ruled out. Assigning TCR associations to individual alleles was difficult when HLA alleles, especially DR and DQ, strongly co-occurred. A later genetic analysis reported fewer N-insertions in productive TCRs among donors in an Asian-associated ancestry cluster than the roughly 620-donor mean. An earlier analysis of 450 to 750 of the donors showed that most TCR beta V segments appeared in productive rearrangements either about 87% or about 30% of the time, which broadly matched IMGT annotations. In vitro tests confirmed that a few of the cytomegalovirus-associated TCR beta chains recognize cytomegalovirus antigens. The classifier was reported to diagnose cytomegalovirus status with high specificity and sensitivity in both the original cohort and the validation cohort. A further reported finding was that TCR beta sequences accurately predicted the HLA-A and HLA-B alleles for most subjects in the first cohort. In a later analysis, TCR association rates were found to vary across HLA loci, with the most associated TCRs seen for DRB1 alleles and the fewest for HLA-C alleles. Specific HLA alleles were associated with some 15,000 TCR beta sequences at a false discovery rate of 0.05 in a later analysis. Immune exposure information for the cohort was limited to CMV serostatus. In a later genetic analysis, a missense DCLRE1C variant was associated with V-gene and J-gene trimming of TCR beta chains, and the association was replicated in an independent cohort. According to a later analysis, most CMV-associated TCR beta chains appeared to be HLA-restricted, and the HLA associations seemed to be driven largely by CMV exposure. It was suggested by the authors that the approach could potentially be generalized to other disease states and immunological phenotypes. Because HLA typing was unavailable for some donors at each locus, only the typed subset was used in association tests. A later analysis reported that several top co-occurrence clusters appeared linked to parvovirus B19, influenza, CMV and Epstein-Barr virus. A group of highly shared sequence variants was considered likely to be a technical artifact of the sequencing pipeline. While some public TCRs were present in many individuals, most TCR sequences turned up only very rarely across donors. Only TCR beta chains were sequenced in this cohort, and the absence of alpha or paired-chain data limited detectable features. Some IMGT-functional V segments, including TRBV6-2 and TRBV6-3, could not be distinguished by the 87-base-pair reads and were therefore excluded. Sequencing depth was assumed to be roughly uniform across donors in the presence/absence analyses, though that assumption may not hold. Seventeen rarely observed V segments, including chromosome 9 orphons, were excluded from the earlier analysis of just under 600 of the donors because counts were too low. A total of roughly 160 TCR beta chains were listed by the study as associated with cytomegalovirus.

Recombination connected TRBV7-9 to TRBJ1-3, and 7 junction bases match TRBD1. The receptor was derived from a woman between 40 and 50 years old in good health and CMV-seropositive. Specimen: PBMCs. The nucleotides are TGTGCCAGCAGGCTAACAGGGGCAACTGGAAACACCATATATTTT. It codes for CASRLTGATGNTIYF.